One TCR beta chain is described in this entry. Its specificity is unknown. This entry comes from a study of CD8+ T cells in alopecia areata. Notes on the study in general: Affected scalp, especially in alopecia totalis/universalis, had a higher clonality than normal scalp did.

The treatment denotes: oral pan-JAK inhibitor, 5-10 mg twice daily. The length of the CDR3 is 15 residues. The V and J ends lost 2 bases and 0 bases respectively, with 8 bases between them. Germline lookup yields CDR1 MNHEY and CDR2 SVGAGI. Extracted from the samples, RNA was reverse transcribed into cDNA to serve as the sequencing template. Sequencing was performed with immunoSEQ multiplex PCR; in TCRdb, only in-frame clones are kept and a portion is missing. The data contain about 140,000 clones, about 86% of them singletons. The material sequenced was CD8+ T cells sorted from blood, taken at week 4, from a patient treated with tofacitinib. The clonotype comes from a human donor with alopecia areata. The gene calls are TRBV6-5 and TRBJ2-1, with a possible D match to TRBD1 (5 bases). The CDR3 DNA follows: TGTGCCAGCAGTTACGGCAGGGCCTCCTACAATGAGCAGTTCTTC. Encoded protein: CASSYGRASYNEQFF.